These 23 T cell receptor beta chains share one sample of origin, sequenced in a study of CD8 T cells in ankylosing spondylitis. Using its own MiXCR run on the 5' RACE reads, TCRdb lists one record per CDR3 protein. The sample yields some 150,000 distinct CDR3 sequences, under 55% seen once. Sample: synovial fluid, either unsorted or a sorted T cell fraction (not recorded which). The receptors were gathered from a male donor with ankylosing spondylitis.

V usage is TRBV15 and J usage is TRBJ2-3; unclear D gene. This CDR3 has 12 amino acids. Per germline, CDR1 LNHNV and CDR2 YYDKDF (reference sequence). V was cut by 0 bases and J by 10 bases, with 8 bases left in between. Written as DNA, the CDR3 is TGTGCCACCAGCAGAGAGGGGTCAGCGCAGTATTTT. Protein sequence: CATSREGSAQYF.

J is TRBJ2-3 and V is TRBV7-3, with 8 nucleotides matching TRBD2. The CDR3 is 17 amino acids. Germline V CDR1 and CDR2: SGHTA, FQGTGA. The junction had 7 bases not matched to a gene; V was cut back by 2 bases and J by 0 bases. The CDR3 DNA reads as TGTGCCAGCAGCTTAGTTCCAGTAGCGGGGAGCACAGATACGCAGTATTTT. Translating it yields CASSLVPVAGSTDTQYF. Full variable domain (rest looked up from reference TRBV7-3 and TRBJ2-3): GAGVSQTPSNKVTEKGKYVELRCDPISGHTALYWYRQSLGQGPEFLIYFQGTGAADDSGLPNDRFFAVRPEGSVSTLKIQRTERGDSAVYLCASSLVPVAGSTDTQYFGPGTRLTVL.

This clonotype was detected a few times. This chain joins TRBV20-1 and TRBJ1-2; TRBD1 agrees at 8 bases. CDR1 is DFQATT and CDR2 is SNEGSKA in the germline V gene (reference sequence). The CDR3 is 18 amino acids. V gave up 6 bases and J gave up 4 bases; unmatched junction bases: 22. CDR3 residues: CSAPPFWTGSPDSYGYTF. CDR3 DNA: TGCAGTGCCCCACCCTTTTGGACAGGGTCCCCAGACTCCTATGGCTACACCTTC.

The V call is TRBV2, the J call TRBJ2-5; 8 bases align to TRBD2. The CDR3 sequence is 15 residues long. Per the germline V gene, CDR1 is SNHLY and CDR2 is FYNNEI. The junction had 20 bases not matched to a gene; V was cut back by 6 bases and J by 14 bases. The CDR3 bases are TGTGCCAGCAGGGGAGAGAGCTGGCGGGAGGAAGAGACCTACTTC. Translation: CASRGESWREEETYF. Based on the CDR3 plus reference TRBV2 and TRBJ2-5, the full variable domain is EPEVTQTPSHQVTQMGQEVILRCVPISNHLYFYWYRQILGQKVEFLVSFYNNEISEKSEIFDDQFSVERPDGSNFTLKIRSTKLEDSAMYFCASRGESWREEETYFGPGTRLLVL.

This chain uses TRBV6-1 with TRBJ2-3, with TRBD1 matching 8 bases. The germline V gene has CDR1 MNHNS and CDR2 SASEGT. With 6 bases clipped from V and 2 bases from J, the junction kept 10 bases outside the gene matches. The length of the CDR3 is 16 residues. CDR3 DNA: TGTGCCAGCAGGAACAAACAGGGGGGTGTCACAGATACGCAGTATTTT. This gives the protein CASRNKQGGVTDTQYF.

This clonotype occurred many times. The gene calls are TRBV27 and TRBJ1-1; TRBD1 matches 7 bases. The CDR3 covers 13 residues. V gave up 5 bases and J gave up 4 bases; unmatched junction bases: 4. Germline-derived CDR1 and CDR2 are MNHEY and SMNVEV (reference sequence). The CDR3 is CASSPRQGTEAFF. In DNA, the CDR3 is TGTGCCAGCAGTCCCCGACAGGGCACTGAAGCTTTCTTT.

CDR3: CASRAGGVVSRRRPEAFF. The CDR3, as DNA: TGTGCCAGCAGGGCAGGGGGCGTCGTCAGCCGGAGACGTCCTGAAGCTTTCTTT. The J gene is TRBJ1-1, the V gene TRBV6-1; 8 nucleotides agree with TRBD1. Germline loops: CDR1 MNHNS, CDR2 SASEGT. V shed 6 bases, J shed 6 bases, and the junction held 21 bases outside the gene matches. The CDR3 has 18 amino acids.

This chain connects TRBV30 to TRBJ2-5; possible D gene TRBD2, 6 bases. The germline V gene has CDR1 GTSNPN and CDR2 SVGIG (reference sequence). The CDR3 totals 11 residues. V gave up 0 bases and J gave up 7 bases, with 6 bases separating them. The CDR3 spells CAWSVAGTQYF. CDR3 sequence (DNA): TGTGCCTGGAGTGTAGCGGGGACCCAGTACTTC.

This clonotype came up a few times. The rearrangement links TRBV4-1 to TRBJ1-1; D possibly corresponds to TRBD1 (6 bases). CDR3 length: 15 amino acids. The V end lost 3 bases, the J end lost 0 bases, and 11 bases lay between the germline ends. Germline values: CDR1 MGHRA, CDR2 YSYEKL. In DNA, the CDR3 is TGCGCCAGCAGCCATCCCGGACAGTTGAACACTGAAGCTTTCTTT. Translating it yields CASSHPGQLNTEAFF.

The V call is TRBV12-3 or TRBV12-4, the J call TRBJ2-7; no definite D call. The CDR3 sequence is 12 residues long. The germline V and J ends were trimmed by 2 bases and 4 bases, with 6 bases remaining between them. The CDR3 DNA is TGTGCCAGCAGTTTATGGGTTTACGAGCAGTACTTC. Its protein is CASSLWVYEQYF.

This chain joins TRBV9 and TRBJ2-5; D is perhaps TRBD2 (5 bases). In germline, CDR1 is SGDLS, CDR2 YYNGEE. This CDR3 has 16 residues. V was pared by 0 bases and J by 2 bases, with 14 bases between. The CDR3 loop reads CASSVALRAGQETQYF. For the CDR3, the DNA is TGTGCCAGCAGCGTAGCGTTGAGGGCAGGTCAAGAGACCCAGTACTTC.

This clonotype has more than one count but fewer than ten. CDR3: CASSPVGVGYTF. The CDR3, as DNA: TGTGCCAGCTCACCGGTGGGGGTTGGCTACACCTTC. The rearrangement joins TRBV18 to TRBJ1-2; weak D call: TRBD1 (5 bases). The CDR3 is made up of 12 amino acids. Trimming took 3 bases from V and 7 from J, leaving 9 bases between them. Looked up from germline, CDR1 is KGHSH and CDR2 is LQKENI.

The chain couples TRBV20-1 to TRBJ1-1; 9 bases map to TRBD1. Germline trimming cut 5 bases from V and 3 bases from J; bases unmatched to any gene: 13. The CDR3 loop spans 16 amino acids. The germline CDR1 and CDR2 sequences are DFQATT and SNEGSKA (reference sequence). CDR3 amino acids: CSASPLGTGRDTEAFF. CDR3 DNA: TGCAGTGCTTCCCCCCTTGGGACAGGGCGGGACACTGAAGCTTTCTTT.

In this sample, this clonotype turned up a few times. The chain couples TRBV30 to TRBJ2-7; D may be TRBD1 (6 bases). V gave up 0 bases and J gave up 4 bases, with 13 bases separating them. The germline V gene has CDR1 GTSNPN and CDR2 SVGIG (reference sequence). The CDR3 is 14 amino acids. The CDR3 loop reads CAWSVPQGTYEQYF. The DNA of the CDR3 is TGTGCCTGGAGTGTACCGCAGGGGACATACGAGCAGTACTTC.

The chain employs TRBV4-3 and TRBJ2-3; 7 bases are shared with TRBD1. This CDR3 region has 14 residues. The trim removed 3 bases at V and 4 bases at J, leaving 4 bases unmatched. Germline CDR1 is LGHNA and CDR2 is YSLEER. The CDR3 DNA follows: TGCGCCAGCAGCCACAAGACAGGGCCAGATACGCAGTATTTT. Its translation: CASSHKTGPDTQYF.

The J gene is TRBJ2-7, the V gene TRBV5-1, with 8 bases aligning to TRBD1. The V segment lost 1 base and the J segment 7 bases; nucleotides outside the gene matches: 10. This CDR3 has 15 residues. The germline gives CDR1 SGHRS, CDR2 YFSETQ. The CDR3 spells CASSLSRDRHLEQYF. DNA of the CDR3: TGCGCCAGCAGCTTGTCCCGGGACAGGCATCTGGAGCAGTACTTC.

This clonotype turned up a few times. V gene TRBV7-6 combines with J gene TRBJ1-1; D gene unclear. V lost 5 bases and J lost 2, with 12 bases in between. Per germline, CDR1 SGHVS and CDR2 FNYEAQ. CDR3 length: 14 amino acids. The DNA of the CDR3 is TGTGCCAGCAGCCCGACGGGGATCAACACTGAAGCTTTCTTT. This gives the protein CASSPTGINTEAFF.

This sequence joins TRBV5-1 and TRBJ1-1; TRBD1 matches at 7 bases. The CDR3 covers 14 residues. Germline V lookup: CDR1 SGHRS, CDR2 YFSETQ. J gave up 3 bases and V 3 bases, and 5 bases lay outside the gene matches. CDR3: CASSWGQWHTEAFF. CDR3 sequence (DNA): TGCGCCAGCAGCTGGGGACAGTGGCACACTGAAGCTTTCTTT.

This clonotype was counted between two and nine times. This sequence joins TRBV6-4 and TRBJ2-3; D might be TRBD1 or TRBD2, each matching 6 bases. This CDR3 has 13 amino acids. Per germline, CDR1 MRHNA and CDR2 SNTAGT. Trimming left V 1 base short and J 6 bases short, with 8 bases between. The CDR3 sequence: CASSDWGADTQYF. In DNA, the CDR3 is TGTGCCAGCAGTGACTGGGGGGCGGATACGCAGTATTTT.

The chain employs TRBV6-4 and TRBJ2-3; maybe TRBD2 (6 bases). V shed 0 bases and J shed 0 bases, with 10 bases lying between them. CDR3 size: 16 residues. Germline lookup yields CDR1 MRHNA and CDR2 SNTAGT. The CDR3 DNA reads TGTGCCAGCAGTGACTCGAAGGAGGGGAGCACAGATACGCAGTATTTT. Translated: CASSDSKEGSTDTQYF.

The rearrangement joins TRBV28 to TRBJ2-7; D is possibly TRBD1 (6 bases). Trimming stripped 5 bases from V and 6 bases from J, with 14 bases between. The length of the CDR3 is 13 residues. Looked up from germline, CDR1 is MDHEN and CDR2 is SYDVKM. CDR3 region: CASSGKQGGEQYF. CDR3 coding DNA: TGTGCCAGCAGTGGCAAACAGGGTGGCGAGCAGTACTTC.

The genes are TRBV7-9 and TRBJ1-1; no definite D call. The CDR3 totals 14 residues. V lost 5 bases to trimming and J lost 0 bases, with 10 bases between them. Germline V lookup: CDR1 SEHNR, CDR2 FQNEAQ (reference sequence). CDR3 protein: CASSATALNTEAFF. The CDR3 DNA reads as TGTGCCAGCAGCGCAACAGCTTTGAACACTGAAGCTTTCTTT.

J is TRBJ2-3 and V is TRBV5-1; D is unresolved. V was trimmed by 1 base and J by 0 bases, leaving 18 bases between them. CDR3 length: 18 residues. The germline CDR1 and CDR2 sequences are SGHRS and YFSETQ. The CDR3 DNA reads as TGCGCCAGCAGCTTGTCGGGTATCGGCAGAACTAGCACAGATACGCAGTATTTT. Translating gives CASSLSGIGRTSTDTQYF.